The sequence of this T cell receptor beta chain was determined in a study of blood T cells in healthy people across ages. CDR3 length: 12 residues. Germline V gene sequence: CDR1 SQVTM, CDR2 ANQGSEA. V was pared by 6 bases and J by 8 bases, with 13 bases between. The second PCR ran roughly 7 to 12 cycles with a sample-barcoded 5' primer and J-beta primers. The authors tagged each cDNA molecule using a template-switch adaptor with 12 random nucleotides. TCRdb redid the calling of the 5' RACE reads with MiXCR, one entry per CDR3 protein. The sample shows hundreds of thousands of distinct CDR3 sequences, roughly 46% of them seen only once. In this sample, this clonotype turned up a few times. Antigen specificity is unknown. Study-wide results and caveats: Unsorted PBMCs prevented conclusive naive versus antigen-experienced comparison.

Researchers report isolating at least 7 million PBMCs per sample. The material sequenced was blood. The J gene is TRBJ1-4, the V gene TRBV29-1; a weak D match, TRBD1 (5 bases). The origin of this receptor is an elderly man in good health. CDR3 amino acids: CSVRVEGEKLFF. DNA of the CDR3: TGCAGCGTCAGGGTAGAGGGCGAAAAACTGTTTTTT. Full variable domain (outside the CDR3, taken from reference TRBV29-1 and TRBJ1-4): SAVISQKPSRDICQRGTSLTIQCQVDSQVTMMFWYRQQPGQSLTLIATANQGSEATYESGFVIDKFPISRPNLTFSTLTVSNMSPEDSSIYLCSVRVEGEKLFFGSGTQLSVL.